This is a list of T cell receptor delta chains from one sample in a study of gamma-delta chains in newborns, infants, children. TCRdb re-called the reads with CATT. The table shows 3,500 to 5,000 delta-chain clones, with 6.2% occurring only once. Sequences were obtained from blood. The receptors here all came from a child who was a newborn, infant or young child, either healthy, febrile or measles-vaccinated (not recorded which). CDR3s include the opening cysteine and the closing phenylalanine or tryptophan. D genes are given only for firm matches. For some rows the clone size is stated as once, few or many, or as a class when expanded; others skip it.

J gene: TRDJ3; clone size: NA; V gene: TRDV2; D gene: TRDD3; CDR3 protein: CACDTVIGGYGGPWDTRQMFF; CDR3 DNA: TGTGCCTGTGACACCGTGATTGGGGGATACGGGGGGCCCTGGGACACCCGACAGATGTTTTTC
J gene: TRDJ1; clone size: few; V gene: TRDV2; D gene: TRDD3; CDR3 protein: CACDRLGDTQTTDKLIF; CDR3 DNA: TGTGCCTGTGACCGACTGGGGGATACTCAGACGACCGATAAACTCATCTTT
J gene: TRDJ3; clone size: NA; V gene: TRDV2; D gene: NA; CDR3 protein: CACDTFRSWTSSWDTRQMFF; CDR3 DNA: TGTGCCTGTGACACCTTCCGCTCCTGGACTAGCTCCTGGGACACCCGACAGATGTTTTTC
J gene: TRDJ3; clone size: few; V gene: TRDV2; D gene: TRDD3; CDR3 protein: CACDKILGDTRSWDTRQMFF; CDR3 DNA: TGTGCCTGTGACAAAATACTGGGGGATACGCGCTCCTGGGACACCCGACAGATGTTTTTC
J gene: TRDJ3; clone size: few; V gene: TRDV2; D gene: NA; CDR3 protein: CACDLWGRDSWDTRQMFF; CDR3 DNA: NA
J gene: TRDJ3; clone size: few; V gene: TRAV29/DV5; D gene: NA; CDR3 protein: CSVLLCKNTGGYPWDTRQMFF; CDR3 DNA: NA
J gene: TRDJ1; clone size: few; V gene: TRDV2; D gene: NA; CDR3 protein: CACDTVDIGTDKLIF; CDR3 DNA: TGTGCCTGTGACACCGTCGATATTGGGACCGATAAACTCATCTTT
J gene: TRDJ3; clone size: NA; V gene: TRDV2; D gene: TRDD3; CDR3 protein: CACDTVLGDPSSWDTRQMFF; CDR3 DNA: TGTGCCTGTGACACCGTACTGGGGGATCCAAGCTCCTGGGACACCCGACAGATGTTCTTC
J gene: TRDJ1; clone size: few; V gene: TRDV1; D gene: NA; CDR3 protein: CALGELTFPAPGADKLIF; CDR3 DNA: TGTGCTCTTGGGGAACTAACCTTCCCGGCCCCGGGTGCCGATAAACTCATCTTT
J gene: TRDJ2; clone size: NA; V gene: TRDV2; D gene: TRDD3; CDR3 protein: CACDTGGYAGALTAQLFF; CDR3 DNA: TGTGCCTGTGACACTGGGGGATACGCGGGAGCTTTGACAGCACAACTCTTCTTT
J gene: TRDJ3; clone size: NA; V gene: TRDV2; D gene: TRDD3; CDR3 protein: CACDILGGTSSWDTRQMFF; CDR3 DNA: TGTGCCTGTGACATACTGGGGGGCACCAGCTCCTGGGACACCCGACAGATGTTTTTC
J gene: TRDJ3; clone size: few; V gene: TRDV2; D gene: TRDD3; CDR3 protein: CACDTVHWGIRPSSWDTRQMFF; CDR3 DNA: TGTGCCTGTGACACCGTACACTGGGGGATACGACCCAGCTCCTGGGACACCCGACAGATGTTTTTC
J gene: TRDJ3; clone size: few; V gene: TRDV1; D gene: NA; CDR3 protein: CALGERGPWDTRQMFF; CDR3 DNA: TGTGCTCTTGGGGAAAGGGGGCCCTGGGACACCCGACAGATGTTTTTC
J gene: TRDJ3; clone size: NA; V gene: TRDV2; D gene: TRDD3; CDR3 protein: CACDKVLGDTLKTWDTRQMFF; CDR3 DNA: TGTGCCTGTGACAAGGTGCTGGGGGATACACTGAAAACCTGGGACACCCGACAGATGTTTTTC
J gene: TRDJ3; clone size: medium-sized; V gene: TRDV2; D gene: NA; CDR3 protein: CACDTAGSSSWDTRQMFF; CDR3 DNA: TGTGCCTGTGACACCGCGGGGTCTAGCTCCTGGGACACCCGACAGATGTTTTTC
J gene: TRDJ3; clone size: NA; V gene: TRDV2; D gene: TRDD3; CDR3 protein: CACDSRAGGVHWDTRQMFF; CDR3 DNA: TGTGCCTGTGACTCCCGTGCTGGGGGAGTACACTGGGACACCCGACAGATGTTCTTC
J gene: TRDJ3; clone size: NA; V gene: TRDV2; D gene: TRDD3; CDR3 protein: CACDTWGRSSWDTRQMFF; CDR3 DNA: TGTGCCTGTGACACTTGGGGGAGAAGCTCCTGGGACACCCGACAGATGTTTTTC
J gene: TRDJ1; clone size: few; V gene: TRDV3; D gene: NA; CDR3 protein: CAITRPPSGANTDKLIF; CDR3 DNA: TGTGCCATAACCCGCCCCCCCTCTGGGGCCAACACCGATAAACTCATCTTT
J gene: TRDJ3; clone size: few; V gene: TRDV2; D gene: TRDD3; CDR3 protein: CACDTVLGDSSWDTRQMFF; CDR3 DNA: TGTGCCTGTGACACCGTACTGGGGGATTCCTCCTGGGACACCCGACAGATGTTTTTC
J gene: TRDJ2; clone size: few; V gene: TRDV2; D gene: TRDD3; CDR3 protein: CACDTVLGDKTLTAQLFF; CDR3 DNA: TGTGCCTGTGACACCGTACTGGGGGATAAAACTTTGACAGCACAACTCTTCTTT
J gene: TRDJ3; clone size: few; V gene: TRDV2; D gene: TRDD3; CDR3 protein: CAGDTWDTRQMFF; CDR3 DNA: TGTGCTGGGGATACCTGGGACACCCGACAGATGTTTTTC
J gene: TRDJ2; clone size: medium-sized; V gene: TRDV2; D gene: TRDD3; CDR3 protein: CACDVLGDTRAQLFF; CDR3 DNA: TGTGCCTGTGACGTACTGGGGGATACAAGAGCACAACTCTTCTTT